This T cell receptor beta chain appears in the sequencing data of a study of PD-L1 blockade in urothelial cancer (dated by TCRdb to about 2017). Concerning the study at large: Therapy was started at some point between 2013 and 2015 for all patients, and atezolizumab 1,200 mg was administered intravenously every 3 weeks. About 90% of the 29 patients were males with bladder-origin urothelial cancer, and about 60% of the 29 reported a prior smoking history. Patients had an ECOG performance status of 0 or 1 and had received between 0 and 3 prior chemotherapy regimens. Blood samples were analyzed at 3 weeks after treatment start (second dose) and at 6 weeks after treatment start. Blood samples gave a median of roughly 150,000 T cells and approximately 81,000 unique TCRs, with a median clonality of approximately 0.08. The study, an exploratory multi-omic analysis, examined somatic, immune and clinical correlates of response to PD-L1 blockade with atezolizumab in urothelial cancer. Pretreatment tumor samples, along with matched peripheral blood collected serially before and after atezolizumab treatment, underwent TCR sequencing. Progression-free survival longer than 6 months counted as durable clinical benefit, and TCR features were additionally tested against both progression-free and overall survival. In the same patients, whole exome sequencing and RNA sequencing of pretreatment tumors were performed in addition to TCR sequencing. Durable clinical benefit was achieved by nine patients and was not achieved by 20 patients. Pretreatment blood TCR-seq was available for 30 or so patients, at least one posttreatment blood collection was obtained for about 25 patients, and tumor TCR-seq was available for about 25 patients.

This clone has only one observation. The target of this receptor is not known. Per-nucleotide qualities are absent, and no much larger clonotype sits a single base away. To estimate absolute template abundance from read counts, synthetic TCR analog templates were spiked into each PCR. Using the immunoSEQ assay, TCRbeta CDR3 regions were amplified from genomic DNA with bias-controlled V and J gene primers. Sequencing of rearranged TCRbeta segments was performed at approximately 20X coverage. Per the original workflow: Clustering was used to correct sequencing errors, and CDR3s were annotated against IMGT so that V, D and J genes could be assigned. Downstream analyses used only productive TCRbeta rearrangements, leaving out any out-of-frame or stop-codon sequences. To compute clonality, Shannon entropy was normalized by the log of the number of unique productive sequences and then subtracted from one. Clones differing between time points or between blood and tumor were identified using Fisher's exact test with Benjamini-Hochberg correction, with an adjusted p below 0.01 applied as the threshold. TCRdb holds this immuneACCESS table with in-frame rearrangements only. Some clones are missing; in checked studies, unresolved V genes explain under half, and the rest has no known cause. V, J and clone size are taken as reported in that table, and D and trimming were inferred from the DNA itself. Present in this sample are some 80,000 clones, 87% of which were seen just once. Roughly 5.2% of the sample rests with the top ten.

V and J lose 5 bases and 5 bases, and a span of 20 bases separates them. The CDR1 and CDR2 encoded by the germline V gene are SNHLY and FYNNEI. Its CDR3 holds 16 amino acids, cysteine through phenylalanine. Of all the DNA, just the CDR3 is kept, 48 bases in frame from base 1. Here is what the overall study found, with its caveats: Among patients with durable benefit, tumor-associated TCR clones showed greater expansion in peripheral blood 3 weeks after treatment started (n ≈ 22, p = 0.022). Improved progression-free and overall survival was associated with having pretreatment peripheral blood TCR clonality below the median. Small sample size (n of about 30) and many exploratory analyses mean the results are intended to be hypothesis-generating.

The cohort comprised fewer than 35 patients with locally advanced or metastatic urothelial carcinoma treated at Memorial Sloan Kettering on a trial protocol. Peripheral blood mononuclear cells were collected from each patient pretreatment and during treatment, giving between 1 and 8 total time points per patient. The Qiagen DNeasy Blood extraction kit was used to purify genomic DNA from total PBMCs and tumor samples. Collected pretreatment and during treatment, PBMCs were isolated and stored as previously described. The sequencing here drew on PBMCs, taken around atezolizumab (anti-PD-L1) treatment. This chain joins TRBV2 to TRBJ2-3, with TRBD2 as a weak D call on 8 bases. This clonotype originated in a woman between 65 and 79 years old with urothelial cancer. The DNA sequence is given as TGTGCCAGCAGTTTGAGGGGGCGGGAGGCTGTAGATACGCAGTATTTT. Translated, it gives CASSLRGREAVDTQYF. Where the CDR3 stops, the reference TRBV2 and TRBJ2-3 genes take over; the full variable domain is EPEVTQTPSHQVTQMGQEVILRCVPISNHLYFYWYRQILGQKVEFLVSFYNNEISEKSEIFDDQFSVERPDGSNFTLKIRSTKLEDSAMYFCASSLRGREAVDTQYFGPGTRLTVL.